The 15 T cell receptor beta chains below come from one sample, sequenced in a study of T-cell memory formation after mild COVID-19. TCRdb fed the 5' RACE reads into MiXCR, producing one record per CDR3 protein. Found here are around 430,000 distinct CDR3 sequences, 16% of them singletons; the top ten hold about 22%. Sequenced sample: PBMCs or a T cell subset sorted from them (not recorded which). The receptors were sampled from a man younger than 35 who had mild COVID-19 (a few samples of this study predate the infection). Cell type and time point are not known.

This clonotype was seen repeatedly, ten times or more. This chain joins TRBV7-2 and TRBJ2-5; 8 positions match TRBD2. This CDR3 has 14 amino acids. V was pared by 6 bases and J by 2 bases, with 5 bases of the junction left unmatched. Germline loops: CDR1 SGHTA, CDR2 FQGNSA. CDR3 loop: CASSRPGGQETQYF. Written as DNA, the CDR3 is TGTGCCAGCAGTCGTCCGGGGGGGCAAGAGACCCAGTACTTC.

This rearrangement joins TRBV4-2 to TRBJ2-5, with D possibly TRBD2 on 5 matching bases. The CDR3 spans 16 residues. Trimming removed 0 bases from V and 5 bases from J, with 16 bases in between. The germline gives CDR1 LGHNA, CDR2 YNFKEQ. In nucleotides, the CDR3 is TGTGCCAGCAGCCAAGATGCAGCGGCCTCCGGGGAGACCCAGTACTTC. The encoded protein is CASSQDAAASGETQYF.

J is TRBJ2-1 and V is TRBV10-3, with TRBD2 identical over 9 bases. The V gene end was trimmed by 2 bases and the J gene end by 5 bases; junction bases not matched to a gene: 7. Germline V gene data show CDR1 as ENHRY and CDR2 as SYGVKD. The CDR3 consists of 16 residues. CDR3 sequence: CAISEKTSSGNNEQFF. The CDR3 bases are TGTGCCATCAGTGAGAAGACGTCTAGCGGGAACAATGAGCAGTTCTTC.

This clonotype appeared many times. V is TRBV5-1 and J is TRBJ1-2; tentatively, D is TRBD1 (6 bases). Between the trimmed V and J ends, which lost 4 bases and 4 bases, there was a span of 17 bases. Germline loops: CDR1 SGHRS, CDR2 YFSETQ. The CDR3 consists of 15 residues. The CDR3 DNA is TGCGCCAGCAGCCCAGGGGACCGCCAGCGCTATGGCTACACCTTC. Amino acid sequence: CASSPGDRQRYGYTF.

V gene TRBV5-1 combines with J gene TRBJ1-1; a weak D match, TRBD1 (6 bases). V was cut by 6 bases and J by 2 bases, with 14 bases left in between. Germline lookup yields CDR1 SGHRS and CDR2 YFSETQ. CDR3 length: 14 amino acids. CDR3 in amino acids: CASKLGGGNTEAFF. The CDR3 region has the DNA TGCGCCAGCAAACTGGGAGGGGGAAACACTGAAGCTTTCTTT.

This chain links TRBV7-2 with TRBJ1-2; no firm D call. V was pared by 5 bases and J by 4 bases, with 17 bases between. Germline V lookup: CDR1 SGHTA, CDR2 FQGNSA. The CDR3 has 15 residues. CDR3 in amino acids: CASSHGVWAGYGYTF. The CDR3 region has the DNA TGTGCCAGCAGCCACGGCGTGTGGGCTGGCTATGGCTACACCTTC. Using reference TRBV7-2 and TRBJ1-2 for the parts outside the CDR3, the full variable domain is GAGVSQSPSNKVTEKGKDVELRCDPISGHTALYWYRQSLGQGLEFLIYFQGNSAPDKSGLPSDRFSAERTGGSVSTLTIQRTQQEDSAVYLCASSHGVWAGYGYTFGSGTRLTVV.

This clonotype was counted at least ten times. The J gene is TRBJ2-3, the V gene TRBV27; TRBD2 matches 8 bases. This CDR3 has 14 amino acids. CDR1 and CDR2 from the germline V gene are MNHEY and SMNVEV (reference sequence). V gave up 5 bases and J gave up 3 bases; unmatched junction bases: 4. CDR3 in DNA: TGTGCCAGCAGTAACGGGGGGGAGACAGATACGCAGTATTTT. Translation: CASSNGGETDTQYF.

In this sample, this clonotype turned up a few times. This chain connects TRBV5-4 to TRBJ2-1; possibly TRBD1 for D (6 bases). The CDR3 length is 13 residues. CDR1 and CDR2 from the germline V gene are SGHNT and YYREEE (reference sequence). Trimming removed 0 bases from V and 11 bases from J, with 12 bases in between. The CDR3 reads CASSLVSGDKQFF. The CDR3 coding sequence is TGTGCCAGCAGCTTGGTTTCAGGGGATAAGCAGTTCTTC.

The sample holds a few counts of this clonotype. V is TRBV7-2 and J is TRBJ2-7; tentative D call: TRBD2 (5 bases). The CDR3 spans 14 residues. The V and J ends lost 5 bases and 3 bases respectively, with 14 bases between them. The germline V gene encodes CDR1 SGHTA and CDR2 FQGNSA. The CDR3 protein is CASSPQSGYYEQYV. DNA of the CDR3: TGTGCCAGCAGCCCACAGAGCGGATACTACGAGCAGTACGTC.

As for this clonotype: This may arise from a read error, as a much more abundant clone is one base away. V is TRBV5-4 and J is TRBJ2-7, with D maybe TRBD1 (6 bases). V was pared by 4 bases and J by 1 base, with 15 bases between. CDR3 size: 15 residues. Germline CDR1 is SGHNT and CDR2 is YYREEE (reference sequence). Here the CDR3 DNA reads TGTGCCAGCAGCCGTCGGACAGTTCAGTCCTACGAGCAGTACGTC. Translating gives CASSRRTVQSYEQYV.

The J gene is TRBJ2-3, the V gene TRBV7-7; TRBD2 agrees at 10 bases. CDR1 and CDR2 (germline): SSHAT, FNYEAQ (reference sequence). V was pared by 6 bases and J by 5 bases, with 5 bases of the junction left unmatched. This CDR3 contains 14 residues. Written as DNA, the CDR3 is TGTGCCAGCAGTTCAGCGGGGGGGTTAGATACGCAGTATTTT. It codes for CASSSAGGLDTQYF.

The chain is built from TRBV6-1 and TRBJ2-5; no reliable D call. The CDR3 has 14 amino acids. V lost 1 base and J 6 bases, leaving 12 bases between the germline ends. Germline CDR1 and CDR2: MNHNS and SASEGT. The CDR3 bases are TGTGCCAGCAGTGAAGAATTGGGGAAAAAGACCCAGTACTTC. Protein product: CASSEELGKKTQYF.

This chain joins TRBV6-5 and TRBJ2-3, with 7 bases matching TRBD2. V shed 0 bases, J shed 4 bases, and the junction held 10 bases outside the gene matches. This CDR3 spans 17 amino acids. The germline V gene encodes CDR1 MNHEY and CDR2 SVGAGI. The chain's CDR3 is CASSYSIGSGLSDTQYF. CDR3 in DNA: TGTGCCAGCAGTTACTCGATCGGTAGCGGGCTGTCAGATACGCAGTATTTT.

The chain joins TRBV4-2 to TRBJ1-1; possible D gene TRBD1, 6 bases. Germline V CDR1 and CDR2: LGHNA, YNFKEQ. V lost 4 bases to trimming and J lost 0 bases, with 15 bases between them. The CDR3 has 16 amino acids. The CDR3 here is CASSPQGTLMNTEAFF. The CDR3 region has the DNA TGTGCCAGCAGCCCACAAGGGACACTCATGAACACTGAAGCTTTCTTT.

This clonotype was seen only a few times. V and J are TRBV10-3 and TRBJ2-4, with 7 bases identical to TRBD1. With V trimmed by 0 bases and J by 8 bases, 7 bases remained unmatched. Germline values: CDR1 ENHRY, CDR2 SYGVKD. This CDR3 comprises 15 residues. The DNA of the CDR3 is TGTGCCATCAGTGAGTCAAAACAGGGGCGGTACATTCAGTACTTC. It codes for CAISESKQGRYIQYF.